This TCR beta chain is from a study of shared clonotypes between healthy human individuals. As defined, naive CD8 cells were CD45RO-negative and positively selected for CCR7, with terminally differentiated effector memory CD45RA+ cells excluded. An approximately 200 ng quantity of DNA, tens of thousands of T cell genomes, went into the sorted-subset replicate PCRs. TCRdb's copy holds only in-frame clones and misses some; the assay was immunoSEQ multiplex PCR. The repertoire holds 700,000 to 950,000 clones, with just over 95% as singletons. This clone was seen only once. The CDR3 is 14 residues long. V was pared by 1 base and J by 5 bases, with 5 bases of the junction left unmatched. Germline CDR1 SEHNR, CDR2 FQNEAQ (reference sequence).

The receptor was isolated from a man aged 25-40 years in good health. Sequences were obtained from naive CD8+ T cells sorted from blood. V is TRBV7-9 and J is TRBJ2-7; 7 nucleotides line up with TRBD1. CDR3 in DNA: TGTGCCAGCAGCTTAGGAACAGGGGTGGACGAGCAGTACTTC. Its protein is CASSLGTGVDEQYF.